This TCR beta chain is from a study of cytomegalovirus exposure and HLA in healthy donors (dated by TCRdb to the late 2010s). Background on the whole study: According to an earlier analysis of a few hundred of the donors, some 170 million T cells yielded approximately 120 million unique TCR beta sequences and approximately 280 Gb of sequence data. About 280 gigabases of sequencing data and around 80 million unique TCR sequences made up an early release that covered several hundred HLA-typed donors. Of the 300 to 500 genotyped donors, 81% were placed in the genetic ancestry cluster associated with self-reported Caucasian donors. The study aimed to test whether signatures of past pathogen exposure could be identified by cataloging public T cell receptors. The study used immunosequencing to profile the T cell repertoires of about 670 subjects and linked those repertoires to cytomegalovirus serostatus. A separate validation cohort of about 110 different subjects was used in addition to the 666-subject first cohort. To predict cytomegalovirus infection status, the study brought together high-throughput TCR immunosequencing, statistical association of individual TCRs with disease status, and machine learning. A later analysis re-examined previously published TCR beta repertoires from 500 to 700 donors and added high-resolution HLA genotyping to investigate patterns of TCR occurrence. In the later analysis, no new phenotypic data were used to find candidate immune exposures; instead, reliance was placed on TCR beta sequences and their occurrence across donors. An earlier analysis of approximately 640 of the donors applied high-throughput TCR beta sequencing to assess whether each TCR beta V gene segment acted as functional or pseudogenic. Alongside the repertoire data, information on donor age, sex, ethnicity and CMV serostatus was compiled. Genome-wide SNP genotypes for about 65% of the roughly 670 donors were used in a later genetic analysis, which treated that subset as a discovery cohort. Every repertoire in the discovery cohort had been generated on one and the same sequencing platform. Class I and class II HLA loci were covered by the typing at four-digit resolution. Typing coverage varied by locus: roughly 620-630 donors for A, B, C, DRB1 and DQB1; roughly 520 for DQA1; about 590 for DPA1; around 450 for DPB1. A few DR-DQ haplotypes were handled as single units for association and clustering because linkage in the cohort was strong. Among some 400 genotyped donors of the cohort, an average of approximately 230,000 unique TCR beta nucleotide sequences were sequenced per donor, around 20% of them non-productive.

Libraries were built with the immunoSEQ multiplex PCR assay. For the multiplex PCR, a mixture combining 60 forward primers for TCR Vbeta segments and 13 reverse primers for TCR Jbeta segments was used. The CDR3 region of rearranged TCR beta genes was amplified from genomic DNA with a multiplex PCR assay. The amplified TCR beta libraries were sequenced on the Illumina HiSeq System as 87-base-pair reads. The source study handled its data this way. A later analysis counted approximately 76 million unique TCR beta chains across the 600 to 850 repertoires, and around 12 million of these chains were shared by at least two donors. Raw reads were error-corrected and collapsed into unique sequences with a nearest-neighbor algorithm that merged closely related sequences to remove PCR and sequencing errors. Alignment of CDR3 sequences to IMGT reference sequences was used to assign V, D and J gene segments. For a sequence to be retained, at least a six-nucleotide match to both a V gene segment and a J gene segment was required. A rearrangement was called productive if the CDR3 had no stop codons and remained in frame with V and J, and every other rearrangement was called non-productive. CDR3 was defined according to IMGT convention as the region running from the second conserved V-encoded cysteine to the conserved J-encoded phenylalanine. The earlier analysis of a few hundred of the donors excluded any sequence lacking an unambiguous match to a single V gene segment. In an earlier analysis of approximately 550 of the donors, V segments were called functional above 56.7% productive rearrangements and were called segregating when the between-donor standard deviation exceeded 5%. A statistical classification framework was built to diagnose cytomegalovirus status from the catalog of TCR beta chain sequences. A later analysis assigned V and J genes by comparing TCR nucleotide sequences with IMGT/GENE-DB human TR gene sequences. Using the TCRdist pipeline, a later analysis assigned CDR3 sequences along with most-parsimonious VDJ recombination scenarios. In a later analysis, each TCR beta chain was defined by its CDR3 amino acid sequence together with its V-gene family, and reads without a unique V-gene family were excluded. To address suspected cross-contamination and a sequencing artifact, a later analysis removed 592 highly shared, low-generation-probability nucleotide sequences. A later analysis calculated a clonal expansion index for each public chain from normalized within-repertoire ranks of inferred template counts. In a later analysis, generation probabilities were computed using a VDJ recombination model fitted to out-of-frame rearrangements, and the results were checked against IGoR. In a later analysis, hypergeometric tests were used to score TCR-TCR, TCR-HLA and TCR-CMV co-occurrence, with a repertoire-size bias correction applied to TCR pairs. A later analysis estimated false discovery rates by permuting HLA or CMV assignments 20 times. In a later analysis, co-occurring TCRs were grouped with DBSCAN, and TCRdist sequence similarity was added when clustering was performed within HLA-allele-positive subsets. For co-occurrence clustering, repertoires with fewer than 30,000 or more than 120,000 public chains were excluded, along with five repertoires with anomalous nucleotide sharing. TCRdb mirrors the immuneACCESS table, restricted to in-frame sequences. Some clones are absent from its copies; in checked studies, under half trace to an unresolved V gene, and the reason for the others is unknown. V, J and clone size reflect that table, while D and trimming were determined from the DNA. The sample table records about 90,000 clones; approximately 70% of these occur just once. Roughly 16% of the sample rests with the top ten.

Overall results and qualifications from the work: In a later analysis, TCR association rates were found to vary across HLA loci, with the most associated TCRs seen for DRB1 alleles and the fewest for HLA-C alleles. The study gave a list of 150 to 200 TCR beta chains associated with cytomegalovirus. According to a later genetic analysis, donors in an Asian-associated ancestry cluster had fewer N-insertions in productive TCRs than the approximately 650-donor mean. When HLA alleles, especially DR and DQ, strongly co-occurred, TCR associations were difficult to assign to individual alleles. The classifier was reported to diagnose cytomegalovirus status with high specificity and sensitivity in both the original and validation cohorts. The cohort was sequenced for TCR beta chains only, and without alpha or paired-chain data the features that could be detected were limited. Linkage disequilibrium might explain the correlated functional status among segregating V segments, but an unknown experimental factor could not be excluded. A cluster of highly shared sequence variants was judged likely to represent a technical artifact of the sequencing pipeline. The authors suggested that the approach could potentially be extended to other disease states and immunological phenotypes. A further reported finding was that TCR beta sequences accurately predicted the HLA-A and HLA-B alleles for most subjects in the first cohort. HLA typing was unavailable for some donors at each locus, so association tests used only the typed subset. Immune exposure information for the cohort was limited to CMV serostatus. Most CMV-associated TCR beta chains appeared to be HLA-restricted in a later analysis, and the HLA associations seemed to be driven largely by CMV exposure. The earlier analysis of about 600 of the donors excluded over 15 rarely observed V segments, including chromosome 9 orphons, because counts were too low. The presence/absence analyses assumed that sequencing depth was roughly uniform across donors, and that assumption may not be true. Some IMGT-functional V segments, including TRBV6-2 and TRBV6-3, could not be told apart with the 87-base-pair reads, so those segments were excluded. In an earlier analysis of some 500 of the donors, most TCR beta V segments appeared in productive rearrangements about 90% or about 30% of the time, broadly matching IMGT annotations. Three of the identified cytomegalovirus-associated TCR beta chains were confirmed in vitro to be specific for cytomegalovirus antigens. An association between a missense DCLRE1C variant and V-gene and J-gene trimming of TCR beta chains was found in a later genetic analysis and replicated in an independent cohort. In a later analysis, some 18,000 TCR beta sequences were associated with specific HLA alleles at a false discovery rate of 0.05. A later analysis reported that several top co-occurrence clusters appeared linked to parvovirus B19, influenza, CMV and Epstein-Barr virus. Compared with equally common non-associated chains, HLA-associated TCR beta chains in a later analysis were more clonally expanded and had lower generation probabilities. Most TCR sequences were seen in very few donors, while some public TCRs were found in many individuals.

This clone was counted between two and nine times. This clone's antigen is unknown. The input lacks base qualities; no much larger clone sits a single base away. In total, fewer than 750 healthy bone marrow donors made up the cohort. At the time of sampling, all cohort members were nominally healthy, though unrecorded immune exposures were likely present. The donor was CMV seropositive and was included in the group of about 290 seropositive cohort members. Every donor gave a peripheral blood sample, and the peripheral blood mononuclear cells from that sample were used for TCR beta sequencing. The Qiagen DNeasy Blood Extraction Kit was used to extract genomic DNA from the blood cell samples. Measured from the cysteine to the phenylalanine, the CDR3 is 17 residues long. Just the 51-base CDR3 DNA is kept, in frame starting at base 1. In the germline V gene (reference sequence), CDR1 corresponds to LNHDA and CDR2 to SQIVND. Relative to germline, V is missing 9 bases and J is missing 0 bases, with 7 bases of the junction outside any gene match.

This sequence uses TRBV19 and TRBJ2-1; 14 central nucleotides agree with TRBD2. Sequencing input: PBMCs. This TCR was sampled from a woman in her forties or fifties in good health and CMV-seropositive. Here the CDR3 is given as CASTGTSGRGSYNEQFF. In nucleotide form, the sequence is TGTGCCAGCACCGGGACTAGCGGGAGAGGCTCCTACAATGAGCAGTTCTTC.